The TCR beta chain under discussion was sequenced for a study of molecular identifiers for immune sequencing clone quantification. Study-level findings and limits: Detecting spiked Jurkat TCR RNA from one cell among approximately 1 million naive cells was reportedly possible.

As to this clonotype: The antigen remains undetermined.

Sorted cells numbering 20,000 to 1,000,000, with 10%, 30% or 50% RNA, yielded the naive CD8 libraries. V shed 8 bases and J shed 1 base, with 12 bases lying between them. This CDR3 contains 13 residues. Germline CDR1 and CDR2: MDHEN and SYDVKM. TCRdb recomputed calls from the PCR reads with MiXCR, one row per CDR3 protein. The table has 60,000 to 70,000 distinct CDR3 sequences, 15% to 20% seen once; the top ten hold approximately 1.5%. The chain has TRBV28 and TRBJ2-7; D is possibly TRBD1 or TRBD2 (5 bases each). Sample: naive CD8+ T cells from blood, with Jurkat cell RNA spiked in. Subset reported: FACS-sorted CD8+CD4-CCR7+CD45RA+ naive T cells. This receptor was obtained from a human donor in good health. Some libraries in this study had Jurkat cell RNA spiked in. The CDR3 loop is CASGTAGSYEQYF. CDR3 nucleotide sequence: TGTGCCAGCGGGACGGCCGGGTCCTACGAGCAGTACTTC.